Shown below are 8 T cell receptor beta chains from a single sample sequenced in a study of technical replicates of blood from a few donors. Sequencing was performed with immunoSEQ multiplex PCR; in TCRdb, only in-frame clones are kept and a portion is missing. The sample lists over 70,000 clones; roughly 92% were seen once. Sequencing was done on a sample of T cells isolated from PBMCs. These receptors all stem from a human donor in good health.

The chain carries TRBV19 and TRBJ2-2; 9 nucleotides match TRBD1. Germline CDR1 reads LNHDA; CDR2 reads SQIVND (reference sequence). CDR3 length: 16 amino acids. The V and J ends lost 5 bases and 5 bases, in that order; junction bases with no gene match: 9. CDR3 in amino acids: CASSARDRDRTGELFF. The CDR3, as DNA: TGTGCCAGTAGTGCCCGGGACAGGGATAGAACCGGGGAGCTGTTTTTT. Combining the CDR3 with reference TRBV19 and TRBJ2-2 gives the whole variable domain DGGITQSPKYLFRKEGQNVTLSCEQNLNHDAMYWYRQDPGQGLRLIYYSQIVNDFQKGDIAEGYSVSREKKESFPLTVTSAQKNPTAFYLCASSARDRDRTGELFFGEGSRLTVL.

CDR3 nucleotides: TGTGCCAGCAGCGTAATTCCGGGGGGCACCACTGAAGCTTTCTTT. Its protein is CASSVIPGGTTEAFF. The gene calls are TRBV9 and TRBJ1-1; D may be TRBD1 (6 bases). The germline V and J ends were trimmed by 1 base and 4 bases, with 14 bases remaining between them. This CDR3 comprises 15 residues. CDR1 is SGDLS, CDR2 YYNGEE, per germline.

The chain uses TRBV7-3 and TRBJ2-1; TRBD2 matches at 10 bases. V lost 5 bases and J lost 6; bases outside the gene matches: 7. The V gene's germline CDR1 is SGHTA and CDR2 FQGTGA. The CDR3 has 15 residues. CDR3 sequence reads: CASSLIAGGPNEQFF. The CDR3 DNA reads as TGTGCCAGCAGCCTAATAGCGGGAGGCCCCAATGAGCAGTTCTTC.

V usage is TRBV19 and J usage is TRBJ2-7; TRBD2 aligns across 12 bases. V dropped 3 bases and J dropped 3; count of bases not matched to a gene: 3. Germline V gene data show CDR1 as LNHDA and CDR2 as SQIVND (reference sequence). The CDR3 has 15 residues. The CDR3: CASSMGLAGSYEQYF. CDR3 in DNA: TGTGCCAGTAGTATGGGACTAGCGGGCAGCTACGAGCAGTACTTC.

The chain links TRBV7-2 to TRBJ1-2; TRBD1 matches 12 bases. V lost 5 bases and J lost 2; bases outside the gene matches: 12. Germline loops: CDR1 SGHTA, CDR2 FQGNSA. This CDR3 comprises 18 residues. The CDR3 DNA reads TGTGCCAGCAGCACAATCCGGGACAGGGGGCATGGGAACTATGGCTACACCTTC. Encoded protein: CASSTIRDRGHGNYGYTF.

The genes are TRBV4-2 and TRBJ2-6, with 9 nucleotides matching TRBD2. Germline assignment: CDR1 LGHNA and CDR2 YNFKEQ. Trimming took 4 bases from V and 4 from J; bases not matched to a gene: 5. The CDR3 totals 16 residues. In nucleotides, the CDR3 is TGTGCCAGCAGCCGACTAGCGGCTGGGGGGGCCAACGTCCTGACTTTC. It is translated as CASSRLAAGGANVLTF.

CDR3 DNA: TGTGCCAGCAGTAGGGGGCTACAGAACACTGAAGCTTTCTTT. This encodes CASSRGLQNTEAFF. This rearrangement joins TRBV6-5 to TRBJ1-1; TRBD1 agrees at 7 bases. This CDR3 spans 14 amino acids. J was trimmed by 1 base and V by 5 bases; bases with no gene match: 4. Per the germline V gene, CDR1 is MNHEY and CDR2 is SVGAGI.

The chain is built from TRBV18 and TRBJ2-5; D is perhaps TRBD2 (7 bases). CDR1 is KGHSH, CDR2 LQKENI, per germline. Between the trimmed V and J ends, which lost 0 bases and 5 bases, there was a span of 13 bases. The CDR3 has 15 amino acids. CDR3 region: CASSPPNREGETQYF. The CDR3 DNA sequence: TGTGCCAGCTCACCACCAAACAGGGAGGGGGAGACCCAGTACTTC.